Below are 8 T cell receptor beta chains sequenced from a single sample in a study of T-cell reconstitution after alpha-beta-depleted transplantation in children. Preparing the TCRbeta library involved the use of unique molecular identifiers. TCRdb used MiXCR to reprocess the PCR reads, holding one entry per CDR3 protein. The table shows some 120,000 distinct CDR3 sequences, with about 9.5% occurring only once. Sample: PBMCs, mostly from graft donor cells, taken 180 days after TCRalphabeta/CD19-depleted stem cell transplant. These receptors were taken from a girl less than two years old who had a stem cell transplant for combined immunodeficiency, so the T cells may come from the graft donor.

The rearrangement joins TRBV20-1 to TRBJ2-5; no firm D call. Germline values: CDR1 DFQATT, CDR2 SNEGSKA (reference sequence). This CDR3 comprises 14 residues. Trimming took off 1 base at V and 4 bases at J, with 13 bases between the two ends. The CDR3 protein is CSARVLALGETQYF. CDR3 nucleotides: TGCAGTGCTAGAGTTCTCGCCCTGGGAGAGACCCAGTACTTC.

This clonotype was counted at least ten times. The chain has TRBV20-1 and TRBJ2-3, with 7 bases matching TRBD1. Germline values: CDR1 DFQATT, CDR2 SNEGSKA (reference sequence). Losses at the gene ends were 3 bases for V and 4 bases for J; bases not matched to a gene: 7. CDR3 length: 14 amino acids. The CDR3 DNA sequence: TGCAGTGCTAGTTGGACAGGCTTCCCAGATACGCAGTATTTT. The encoded protein is CSASWTGFPDTQYF.

The chain recombines TRBV7-6 with TRBJ1-4; D unresolved. With 5 bases removed from V and 6 bases from J, the gap between germline ends came to 16 bases. The CDR3 extends over 15 amino acids. In germline, CDR1 is SGHVS, CDR2 FNYEAQ. The CDR3 spells CASSRRPSMDEKLFF. For the CDR3, the DNA is TGTGCCAGCAGCCGCCGACCCAGTATGGATGAAAAACTGTTTTTT. The entire variable domain, with the rest obtained from reference TRBV7-6 and TRBJ1-4, is as follows: GAGVSQSPRYKVTKRGQDVALRCDPISGHVSLYWYRQALGQGPEFLTYFNYEAQQDKSGLPNDRFSAERPEGSISTLTIQRTEQRDSAMYRCASSRRPSMDEKLFFGSGTQLSVL.

The CDR3 bases are TGTGCCAGCAGCTTAGCGTCAACGGGCAGTAGCAATCAGCCCCAGCATTTT. It yields the protein CASSLASTGSSNQPQHF. V gene TRBV7-9 combines with J gene TRBJ1-5; D remains unclear. The CDR3 is 17 amino acids. The V gene lost 0 bases and the J gene lost 0 bases, with 12 bases spanning the gap. The V gene's germline CDR1 is SEHNR and CDR2 FQNEAQ (reference sequence).

This clonotype has at least ten counts. This sequence joins TRBV20-1 and TRBJ2-1; a possible D gene is TRBD1 (5 bases). Trimming cost V 0 bases and J 0 bases, with 12 bases left between them. The CDR3 loop spans 16 amino acids. Germline loops: CDR1 DFQATT, CDR2 SNEGSKA (reference sequence). CDR3 sequence (DNA): TGCAGTGCTAGAGATATGGGGCAGAACTCCTACAATGAGCAGTTCTTC. Residues: CSARDMGQNSYNEQFF.

This clonotype was seen more than once but under ten times. This chain connects TRBV12-3 or TRBV12-4 to TRBJ2-1; D is unclear. The CDR3 is 12 residues long. V was clipped by 3 bases and J by 10 bases, with 10 bases between them. CDR3 nucleotide sequence: TGTGCCAGCAGTTTCTTCGGAGACGAGCAGTTCTTC. As protein: CASSFFGDEQFF.

This clonotype was recorded a few times. The rearrangement joins TRBV12-3 or TRBV12-4 to TRBJ2-4; D gene ambiguous. The CDR3 sequence is 16 residues long. Trimming removed 2 bases from V and 5 bases from J, with 16 bases in between. Here the CDR3 reads CASSLLAGKVQNIQYF. DNA for the CDR3: TGTGCCAGCAGTTTACTGGCAGGAAAAGTCCAAAACATTCAGTACTTC.

Only a few counts were recorded for this clonotype. This chain joins TRBV5-6 and TRBJ2-7, with 7 bases lining up with TRBD1. The CDR3 covers 16 residues. From germline, CDR1 is SGHDT and CDR2 YYEEEE. V dropped 3 bases and J dropped 3; count of bases not matched to a gene: 12. This CDR3 reads CASSSTDRSSVYEQYF. The CDR3 nucleotides are TGTGCCAGCAGCTCCACGGACAGGTCGAGTGTCTACGAGCAGTACTTC.